This T cell receptor beta chain was identified in a study of blood T cell repertoires in COVID-19. On the study more broadly: Samples of COVID-19 (acute and convalescent) were obtained from the United States, Italy and Spain.

V dropped 0 bases and J dropped 2; count of bases not matched to a gene: 4. The CDR3 is 15 amino acids. CDR1 and CDR2 (germline): LGHNA, YSLEER. In the source study's methods: Estimated nucleated cell counts came from reference gene primer amplification. The data were produced by immunoSEQ multiplex PCR, yet TCRdb's version contains in-frame clones alone and is incomplete. V and J calls plus clone size are reproduced from that table; the DNA served to infer D and trimming. The sample yields 95,000 to 120,000 clones, approximately 90% seen once. Sequencing used peripheral blood. The receptor was derived from a woman aged 45 to 65 with acute or convalescent COVID-19. The chain links TRBV4-3 to TRBJ2-7; 7 bases match TRBD2. The CDR3, as DNA: TGCGCCAGCAGCCAAGAAACGGGAGGTACCTACGAGCAGTACTTC. Protein: CASSQETGGTYEQYF.